A selection of T cell receptor beta chains follows, all from one sample in a study of radiation and T cells in renal cell carcinoma. Produced via immunoSEQ multiplex PCR; TCRdb's table is partial and in-frame only. The profile shows about 130,000 clones, 88% of them singletons. Sequenced material: blood, taken from a patient whose treatment included radiotherapy and nephrectomy. Receptors were obtained from a woman in her 70s with renal cell carcinoma. Both conserved end residues are part of each CDR3. Fields, in order: CDR3 protein, J gene, V gene, D gene. D genes are given only for firm matches.

CDR3: CASSPTDRGSTGELFF
J: TRBJ2-2
V: TRBV9
D: TRBD1

CDR3: CASSLTRVNSYEQYF
J: TRBJ2-7
V: TRBV11-3
D: NA

CDR3: CASSRTANYEQYF
J: TRBJ2-7
V: TRBV5-1
D: NA

CDR3: CASSIRQGVGTEAFF
J: TRBJ1-1
V: TRBV28
D: TRBD1

CDR3: CASIGHTEAFF
J: TRBJ1-1
V: TRBV6-5
D: NA

CDR3: CASSGRRSSYEQYF
J: TRBJ2-7
V: TRBV27
D: NA

CDR3: CASSIVVGATGELFF
J: TRBJ2-2
V: TRBV19
D: NA

CDR3: CASRGERGQGKNYGYTF
J: TRBJ1-2
V: TRBV21-1
D: NA

CDR3: CASSTNEDRGYYEQYF
J: TRBJ2-7
V: TRBV4-1
D: TRBD1

CDR3: CASSPRLAGTGELFF
J: TRBJ2-2
V: TRBV5-1
D: TRBD2

CDR3: CASSPPGEHFYGYTF
J: TRBJ1-2
V: TRBV28
D: NA

CDR3: CASSASGQGYEQYF
J: TRBJ2-7
V: TRBV2
D: TRBD1

CDR3: CASSVAGARAGELFF
J: TRBJ2-2
V: TRBV9
D: NA

CDR3: CASSFRTGRQPQHF
J: TRBJ1-5
V: TRBV5-6
D: TRBD1

CDR3: CASSPGLRNSPLHF
J: TRBJ1-6
V: TRBV7-9
D: NA

CDR3: CASSLSWRGTDTQYF
J: TRBJ2-3
V: TRBV27
D: NA

CDR3: CASSLMVGAWVNTGELFF
J: TRBJ2-2
V: TRBV5-1
D: NA

CDR3: CAWGQFSTDTQYF
J: TRBJ2-3
V: TRBV30
D: NA

CDR3: CASSLYRGGTEAFF
J: TRBJ1-1
V: TRBV4-2
D: TRBD1

CDR3: CAWSVLGAGREPQHF
J: TRBJ1-5
V: TRBV30
D: NA

CDR3: CASSLGARSSYEQYF
J: TRBJ2-7
V: TRBV28
D: NA

CDR3: CASSLVATQETQYF
J: TRBJ2-5
V: TRBV5-1
D: NA

CDR3: CASSIILEYEQYF
J: TRBJ2-7
V: TRBV19
D: NA

CDR3: CASSLGTGSDTQYF
J: TRBJ2-3
V: TRBV7-6
D: NA

CDR3: CASSLGGMNTGELFF
J: TRBJ2-2
V: TRBV5-4
D: NA